This TCR beta chain appears in the sequencing data of a study of T cell repertoires in cytomegalovirus infection. For the study at large: TCR beta signatures that were public indicated CMV infection and matching HLA type.

This clonotype was recorded many times. Antigen: not known. The CDR3 length is 13 residues. Trimming left V 5 bases short and J 5 bases short, with 12 bases between. The germline CDR1 and CDR2 sequences are SGHTA and FQGNSA. Broader study findings: The cumulative frequency of public TCR beta families identified carriers of CMV plus the relevant HLA.

TCRdb analysed the reads with MiXCR anew, one entry per CDR3 protein. The sample comprises roughly 76,000 distinct CDR3 sequences, 3% to 4.5% of which are singletons, and less than 5% rests with the top ten. The chain joins TRBV7-2 to TRBJ1-1; D call uncertain. This clonotype originated in a human donor in good health (CMV status not recorded). Some clones in this sample may be carry-over from other donors' samples. The sequenced material came from PBMCs. This chain's CDR3 is CASSRDTGTEAFF. DNA for the CDR3: TGTGCCAGCAGCCGAGACACGGGGACTGAAGCTTTCTTT.